Listed below are T cell receptor beta chains from one sample, sequenced in a study of beta chain features in type 1 diabetes. Clones were sequenced by immunoSEQ multiplex PCR, and TCRdb holds only the in-frame ones, with some missing. This sample carries hundreds of thousands of clones, about 14% of them seen once, and the ten largest clones take 0.09% to 0.095%. Input material: naive CD4+ T cells from blood. The receptors were gathered from a man aged 18 to 35 in good health. Both conserved end residues are trimmed from each CDR3. A row's size may be missing; if present it is once, few, many or a size class.

clone_size,v_call,j_call,cdr3_aa
-,TRBV6-6,TRBJ2-2,ASIRGRTGELF
-,TRBV29-1,TRBJ2-7,SVEGQGGYEQY
-,TRBV2,TRBJ1-5,ASSEARSAWERH
few,TRBV7-3,TRBJ2-1,ASSLETALGRLGWDEQF
few,TRBV4-1,TRBJ2-4,ASSLLRGTGLAKNIQY
few,TRBV7-2,TRBJ2-1,ASSRRMSSYNEQF
few,TRBV7-8,TRBJ2-1,ASSSSSYNEQF
few,TRBV7-2,TRBJ2-1,ASSQFGGEYNEQF
-,TRBV5-4,TRBJ2-5,ASSLVGEGRETQY
-,TRBV11-3,TRBJ2-3,ASSLSGTGKTDTQY
-,TRBV7-2,TRBJ2-1,ASSFSGGGYNEQF
few,TRBV5-8,TRBJ2-3,ASSLQAVGTDTQY
-,TRBV28,TRBJ2-2,ASNSRLLRTGELF
-,TRBV2,TRBJ1-5,ASSAQGPQH
-,TRBV7-2,TRBJ1-1,ASSLAQVTEAF
few,TRBV4-2,TRBJ1-1,ASTTVGGKNTEAF
few,TRBV15,TRBJ1-1,ATSRDLQTTEAF
few,TRBV4-3,TRBJ2-3,ASSQDEGGAPQY
few,TRBV6-6,TRBJ1-1,ASKQTDLEAF
few,TRBV5-1,TRBJ2-7,ASPPRRVDYEQY
-,TRBV7-2,TRBJ2-7,ASSLVGTGSYEQY
-,TRBV5-1,TRBJ1-1,ASRVGTEAF
-,TRBV6-5,TRBJ2-1,ASSEVSNEQF
-,TRBV28,TRBJ2-3,ASSSPGTGTPDTQY
-,TRBV30,TRBJ1-4,AWRGYEKLF
-,TRBV7-3,TRBJ2-1,ASGTGVYNEQF
-,TRBV7-6,TRBJ2-1,ASSGTGNLGLQF
-,TRBV6-6,TRBJ1-1,ASSSGQGGAF
-,TRBV19,TRBJ1-5,ASKLDGPQH
-,TRBV9,TRBJ1-1,ASGTANTEAF
few,TRBV6-1,TRBJ1-2,ASSDRGYNYGYT
few,TRBV4-2,TRBJ1-1,ASSSGQTMNTEAF
few,TRBV12-1,TRBJ1-2,ASSMCQGAYGYT
few,TRBV7-9,TRBJ2-7,ASRLLAGGIYEQY
-,TRBV7-8,TRBJ1-4,ASSRQPNEKLF
few,TRBV18,TRBJ2-5,ASSLSEQETQY
few,TRBV5-1,TRBJ2-7,ASSLQQGTYEQY
-,TRBV7-2,TRBJ2-7,ASSLAERGTYEQY
-,TRBV4-2,TRBJ1-1,ASSQGSGTAYHTEAF
many,TRBV21-1,TRBJ2-1,ASSKAGNEQF
few,TRBV5-4,TRBJ1-2,ASSLEQGPANYGYT
few,TRBV7-2,TRBJ2-3,ASSLWAGGLDTQY
few,TRBV7-8,TRBJ1-3,ASSLSQQEGNTIY
-,TRBV5-1,TRBJ2-4,ASSSDKSSVAKNIQY
-,TRBV25-1,TRBJ2-2,ASSEVGTGVATGELF
few,TRBV28,TRBJ2-7,ASSSAGTGTYEQY
few,TRBV9,TRBJ2-7,ASSPDAGKRSYEQY
-,TRBV9,TRBJ2-1,ASSVNVAGSSYNEQF